This T cell receptor (beta chain) is from a study of somatic mutations in cytotoxic T cells in rheumatoid arthritis. Turning to the study itself: Flow sorting of some V beta antibody-stained T cells reached nearly 100% purity, with V beta1+ cells also TCRB-sequenced.

Sequencing was performed with immunoSEQ multiplex PCR; in TCRdb, only in-frame clones are kept and a portion is missing. The table records roughly 14,000 clones, around 90% of them present only once. The CDR3 spans 14 residues. Per germline, CDR1 MNHNY and CDR2 SVGAGI (reference sequence). After removal of 4 bases from V and 1 base from J, the junction contained 1 base not matched to a gene. The TCR was taken from a man aged 70-80 years with rheumatoid arthritis. The rearrangement uses TRBV6-6 and TRBJ1-1; TRBD1 matches at 9 bases. Material: CD4+ T cells sorted from blood. The chain's CDR3 is CASSSGQGNTEAFF. CDR3 nucleotides: TGTGCCAGCAGTTCGGGACAGGGGAACACTGAAGCTTTCTTT.